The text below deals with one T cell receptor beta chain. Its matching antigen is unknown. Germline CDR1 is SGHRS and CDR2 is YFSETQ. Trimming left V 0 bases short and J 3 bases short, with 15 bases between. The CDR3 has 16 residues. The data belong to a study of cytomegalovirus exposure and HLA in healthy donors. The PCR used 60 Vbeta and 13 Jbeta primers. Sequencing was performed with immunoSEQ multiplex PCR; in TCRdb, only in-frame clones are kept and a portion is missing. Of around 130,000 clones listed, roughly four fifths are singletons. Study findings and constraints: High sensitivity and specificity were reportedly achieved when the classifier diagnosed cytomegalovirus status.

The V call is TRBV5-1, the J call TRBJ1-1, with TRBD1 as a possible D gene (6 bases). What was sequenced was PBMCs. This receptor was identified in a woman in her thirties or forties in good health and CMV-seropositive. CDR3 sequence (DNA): TGCGCCAGCAGCTTGGGCCCGAGCAGACAGGACACTGAAGCTTTCTTT. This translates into CASSLGPSRQDTEAFF.